This T cell receptor (beta chain) appears in the sequencing data of a study of T cell responses to AZD1222 COVID-19 vaccine. Whole-study findings and limits: Along spike, vaccine-associated CD4 TCRs were found throughout, with dominance at 160-218 and 743-854.

Assay: immunoSEQ multiplex PCR; the TCRdb copy retains only in-frame clones and omits some. The sample has 90,000 to 120,000 clones; approximately 92% are singletons. For this clone: The antigen is undetermined.

With V trimmed by 6 bases and J by 5 bases, 6 bases remained unmatched. Germline V CDR1 and CDR2: MNHEY, SVGAGI. The length of the CDR3 is 15 residues. This sequence joins TRBV6-5 and TRBJ2-3; 12 bases fit TRBD1. The sequence was collected from an adult who received the AZD1222 COVID-19 vaccine. The specimen was peripheral blood, collected 28 days after the second AZD1222 dose. CDR3 sequence (DNA): TGTGCCAGCAGATCCGGGACAGGGGGCATAGATACGCAGTATTTT. As protein: CASRSGTGGIDTQYF.